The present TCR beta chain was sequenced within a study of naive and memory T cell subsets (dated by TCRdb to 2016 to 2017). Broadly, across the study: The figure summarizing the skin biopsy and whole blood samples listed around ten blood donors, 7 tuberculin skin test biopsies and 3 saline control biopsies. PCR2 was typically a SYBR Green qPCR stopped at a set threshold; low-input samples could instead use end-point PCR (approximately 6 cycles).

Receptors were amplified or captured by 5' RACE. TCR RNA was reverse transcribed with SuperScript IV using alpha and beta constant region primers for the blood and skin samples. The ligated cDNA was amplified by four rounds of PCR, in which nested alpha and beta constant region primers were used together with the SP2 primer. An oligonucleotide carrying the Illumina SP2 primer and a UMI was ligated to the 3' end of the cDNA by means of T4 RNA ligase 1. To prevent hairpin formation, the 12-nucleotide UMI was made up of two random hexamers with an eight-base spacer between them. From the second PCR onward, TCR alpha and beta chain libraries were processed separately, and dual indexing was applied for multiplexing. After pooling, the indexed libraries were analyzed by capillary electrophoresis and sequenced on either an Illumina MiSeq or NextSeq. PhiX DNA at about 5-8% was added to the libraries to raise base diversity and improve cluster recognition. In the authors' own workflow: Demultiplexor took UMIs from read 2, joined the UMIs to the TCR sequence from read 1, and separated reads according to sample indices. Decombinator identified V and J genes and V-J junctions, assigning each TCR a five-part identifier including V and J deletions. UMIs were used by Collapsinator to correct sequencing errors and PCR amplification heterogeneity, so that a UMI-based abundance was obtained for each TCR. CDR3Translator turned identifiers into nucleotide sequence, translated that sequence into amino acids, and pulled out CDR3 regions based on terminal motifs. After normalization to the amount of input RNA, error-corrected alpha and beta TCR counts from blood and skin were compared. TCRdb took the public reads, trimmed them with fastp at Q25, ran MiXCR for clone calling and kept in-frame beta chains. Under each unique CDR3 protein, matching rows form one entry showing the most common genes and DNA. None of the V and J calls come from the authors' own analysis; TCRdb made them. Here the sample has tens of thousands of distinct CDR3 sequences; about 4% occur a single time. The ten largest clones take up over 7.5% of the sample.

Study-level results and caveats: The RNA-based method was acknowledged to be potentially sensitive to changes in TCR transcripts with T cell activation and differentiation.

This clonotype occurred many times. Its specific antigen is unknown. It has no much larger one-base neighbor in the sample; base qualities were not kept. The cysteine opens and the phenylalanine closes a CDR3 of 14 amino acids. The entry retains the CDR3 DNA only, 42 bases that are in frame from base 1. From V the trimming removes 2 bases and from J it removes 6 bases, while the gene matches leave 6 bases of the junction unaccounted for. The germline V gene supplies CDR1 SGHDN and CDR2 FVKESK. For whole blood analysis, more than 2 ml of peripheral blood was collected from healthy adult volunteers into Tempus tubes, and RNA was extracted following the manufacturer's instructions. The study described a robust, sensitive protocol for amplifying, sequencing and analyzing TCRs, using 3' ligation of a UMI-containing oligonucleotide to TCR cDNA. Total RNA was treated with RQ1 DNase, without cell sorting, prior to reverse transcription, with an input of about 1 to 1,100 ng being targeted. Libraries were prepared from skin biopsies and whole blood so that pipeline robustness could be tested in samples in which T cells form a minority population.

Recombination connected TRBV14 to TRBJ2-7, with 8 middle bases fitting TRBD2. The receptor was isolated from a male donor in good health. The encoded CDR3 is CASSQMMTSVEQYF. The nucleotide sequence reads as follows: TGTGCCAGCAGCCAAATGATGACTAGCGTCGAGCAGTACTTC.